This T cell receptor (beta chain) was recorded in a study of identical twins. After template switching added a universal primer site, the resulting cDNA carried unique molecular identifiers. TCRdb analysed the 5' RACE reads with MiXCR anew, one entry per CDR3 protein. The table includes fewer than 500,000 distinct CDR3 sequences, approximately 24% detected once. Ten or more counts support this clonotype. CDR3 length: 12 amino acids. Between the trimmed V and J ends, which lost 3 bases and 5 bases, there was a span of 10 bases. Germline CDR1 and CDR2: SQVTM and ANQGSEA. These data were also reused for a study on T cells expressing NK-cell markers.

The sequence was collected from a woman aged 18 to 35 in good health. Sample: CD4+ T cells sorted from blood. The V gene is TRBV29-1, the J gene TRBJ1-2; D not resolved. The CDR3 sequence: CSVEGSEYGYTF. In DNA form, the CDR3 reads TGCAGCGTTGAGGGCAGCGAGTATGGCTACACCTTC. Full variable domain (rest looked up from reference TRBV29-1 and TRBJ1-2): SAVISQKPSRDICQRGTSLTIQCQVDSQVTMMFWYRQQPGQSLTLIATANQGSEATYESGFVIDKFPISRPNLTFSTLTVSNMSPEDSSIYLCSVEGSEYGYTFGSGTRLTVV.